The 16 T cell receptor beta chains below all came from one sample that was sequenced in a study of graft-versus-host responses after intestinal transplantation. Processing released intraepithelial and lamina propria lymphocytes from the graft tissue. Assay: immunoSEQ multiplex PCR; the TCRdb copy retains only in-frame clones and omits some. The table includes some 20,000 clones, roughly 72% detected once. Sample: ileum tissue, taken around 20 days after intestinal transplant. The receptors originated from a human patient who received an intestinal transplant, so some T cells may come from the graft donor.

This chain uses TRBV6-1 with TRBJ2-7, with a tentative D call TRBD2 (6 bases). There are 18 residues in the CDR3. Trimming took 2 bases from V and 1 from J, leaving 21 bases between them. Germline lookup yields CDR1 MNHNS and CDR2 SASEGT. The chain's CDR3 is CASSELWSGRGGSYEQYF. CDR3 DNA: TGTGCCAGCAGTGAATTGTGGTCTGGGAGAGGAGGGTCCTACGAGCAGTACTTC.

In this sample, this clone turned up a few times. This rearrangement joins TRBV6-5 to TRBJ2-5; tentatively, D is TRBD1 (5 bases). Deletions cut 2 bases from V and 6 bases from J, with 13 bases between. This CDR3 is built from 14 residues. From germline, CDR1 is MNHEY and CDR2 SVGAGI. CDR3 nucleotides: TGTGCCAGCAGTTACGGGCAGGGCGGAAAGACCCAGTACTTC. Its translation: CASSYGQGGKTQYF.

This CDR3 reads CASSPKAGGIEAFF. DNA for the CDR3: TGCGCCAGCAGCCCTAAGGCAGGGGGTATTGAAGCTTTCTTT. The rearrangement uses TRBV5-1 and TRBJ1-1, with 7 bases fitting TRBD1. CDR3 length equals 14 residues. CDR1 is SGHRS and CDR2 is YFSETQ in the germline V gene. The J segment lost 7 bases and the V segment lost 4 bases, leaving 10 bases of the junction unmatched.

Remarks on this clone: This likely traces to a read error, being one base from a far larger clone. The sample has other DNA sequences that encode this CDR3 too. The chain links TRBV4-1 to TRBJ2-7, with 8 positions matching TRBD2. Germline V gene lookup returns CDR1 MGHRA and CDR2 YSYEKL. The CDR3 extends over 16 amino acids. V dropped 0 bases and J dropped 4; count of bases not matched to a gene: 8. The CDR3 protein is CASSQEDLAGSYEQYF. CDR3 in DNA: TGCGCCAGCAGCCAAGAGGATTTAGCGGGGAGTTACGAGCAGTACTTC.

By share, this clone counts as medium-sized (0.01 to 0.1%). The J gene is TRBJ2-2, the V gene TRBV9; the match to TRBD2 covers 7 bases. V shed 1 base and J 4 bases; nucleotides not matched to a gene: 7. This CDR3 is built from 16 residues. Germline CDR1 reads SGDLS; CDR2 reads YYNGEE. The CDR3 here is CASSVNGGLGTGELFF. DNA of the CDR3: TGTGCCAGCAGCGTAAACGGCGGACTAGGCACCGGGGAGCTGTTTTTT.

By frequency in the sample, this clone is medium-sized. This rearrangement joins TRBV10-2 to TRBJ1-1; D unresolved. Germline lookup yields CDR1 WSHSY and CDR2 SAAADI. The CDR3 extends over 12 amino acids. Deletions cut 7 bases from V and 11 bases from J, with 17 bases between. CDR3 in DNA: TGCGCCAGCAAGAGAACGGAGGGATGCGCTTTCTTT. This codes for CASKRTEGCAFF.

This chain connects TRBV2 to TRBJ2-7; 9 bases map to TRBD2. Germline V gives CDR1 SNHLY, CDR2 FYNNEI. V dropped 3 bases and J dropped 3; count of bases not matched to a gene: 0. CDR3 length equals 13 residues. CDR3 in amino acids: CASSEREGYEQYF. The CDR3 nucleotides are TGTGCCAGCAGTGAGCGGGAGGGCTACGAGCAGTACTTC.

The gene calls are TRBV6-1 and TRBJ1-1, with D unresolved. CDR3 size: 17 residues. Germline V lookup: CDR1 MNHNS, CDR2 SASEGT. V lost 2 bases and J 0 bases, leaving 16 bases between the germline ends. CDR3 amino acids: CASSERRGTLLNTEAFF. CDR3 bases: TGTGCCAGCAGTGAAAGGCGGGGAACCCTCCTGAACACTGAAGCTTTCTTT.

Only one count was recorded for this clone. The CDR3 loop reads CASSWGQGFYNEQFF. The CDR3 DNA reads as TGTGCCAGCAGCTGGGGACAGGGGTTCTACAATGAGCAGTTCTTC. The V call is TRBV9, the J call TRBJ2-1; 10 nucleotides agree with TRBD1. Losses at the gene ends were 4 bases for V and 3 bases for J; bases not matched to a gene: 4. CDR1 and CDR2 (germline): SGDLS, YYNGEE. The CDR3 spans 15 residues.

The chain employs TRBV4-3 and TRBJ1-2, with 7 bases that match TRBD1. Germline assignment: CDR1 LGHNA and CDR2 YSLEER. The V segment lost 2 bases and the J segment 7 bases; nucleotides outside the gene matches: 10. This CDR3 spans 15 amino acids. The CDR3: CASSQSLPQGGGYTF. CDR3 sequence (DNA): TGCGCCAGCAGCCAAAGTCTCCCGCAGGGGGGTGGCTACACCTTC.

The V and J genes are TRBV4-1 and TRBJ2-7; 8 positions match TRBD2. V shed 5 bases and J 5 bases; nucleotides not matched to a gene: 11. The CDR3 runs 15 residues. CDR1 and CDR2 from the germline V gene are MGHRA and YSYEKL. The CDR3 sequence is CASSNGGGLGNEQYF. The CDR3 coding sequence is TGCGCCAGCAGCAACGGGGGGGGCCTTGGAAACGAGCAGTACTTC.

For the CDR3, the DNA is TGTGCCAGCAAGGGCGCAGGGGATCAGCCCCAGCATTTT. Its translation: CASKGAGDQPQHF. This chain connects TRBV6-6 to TRBJ1-5, with D perhaps matching TRBD1 (6 bases). Germline V gene lookup returns CDR1 MNHNY and CDR2 SVGAGI (reference sequence). CDR3 length: 13 amino acids. Deletions cut 7 bases from V and 5 bases from J, with 12 bases between.

This chain links TRBV2 with TRBJ2-3; D uncertain. The CDR3 is 14 amino acids. Trimming shortened V by 1 base and J by 2 bases, and 7 bases separated the two germline ends. CDR1 is SNHLY and CDR2 is FYNNEI in the germline V gene. CDR3 region: CASSEGSYTDTQYF. The CDR3 region has the DNA TGTGCCAGCAGTGAAGGCTCCTACACAGATACGCAGTATTTT.

The rearrangement links TRBV7-2 to TRBJ1-1, with D possibly matching TRBD1 (6 bases). The CDR3 consists of 15 residues. The V end lost 5 bases, the J end lost 1 base, and 14 bases lay between the germline ends. Germline V CDR1 and CDR2: SGHTA, FQGNSA. The CDR3: CASSPTGSRNTEAFF. CDR3 in DNA: TGTGCCAGCAGCCCCACAGGGTCCCGGAACACTGAAGCTTTCTTT.

This rearrangement joins TRBV29-1 to TRBJ2-3, with 7 bases fitting TRBD2. The V segment lost 2 bases and the J segment 0 bases; nucleotides outside the gene matches: 5. CDR3 length: 15 residues. CDR1 is SQVTM and CDR2 is ANQGSEA in the germline V gene. CDR3 sequence: CSVEIGGRSTDTQYF. CDR3 nucleotides: TGCAGCGTTGAAATCGGCGGGAGAAGCACAGATACGCAGTATTTT.

This sequence joins TRBV5-1 and TRBJ2-1; 9 positions match TRBD2. This CDR3 is built from 15 residues. Germline V gene data show CDR1 as SGHRS and CDR2 as YFSETQ. Trimming cost V 0 bases and J 5 bases; bases outside gene matches: 3. CDR3 nucleotides: TGCGCCAGCAGCTTGGCCCCTAGCGGGGACAATGAGCAGTTCTTC. Its translation: CASSLAPSGDNEQFF.